The 22 T cell receptor beta chains below were found in one sample sequenced in a study of T cells after yellow fever vaccination. TCRdb passed the 5' RACE reads through MiXCR, listing each CDR3 protein once. The table shows about 340,000 distinct CDR3 sequences, with around 4.1% occurring only once. The specimen comprised PBMCs, sampled 5 days after the yellow fever booster vaccination. The receptors here all came from a man between 18 and 35 years old who received the YFV17D yellow fever vaccine.

The sample holds many counts of this clonotype. This chain connects TRBV4-2 to TRBJ2-7, with TRBD2 identical over 8 bases. The CDR3 has 15 residues. Trimming at V came to 2 bases and at J to 6 bases, leaving 9 bases not matched to a gene. Germline V CDR1 and CDR2: LGHNA, YNFKEQ. DNA for the CDR3: TGTGCCAGCAGCCAAACCCCGCGGGGGGACGGCGAGCAGTACGTC. It codes for CASSQTPRGDGEQYV.

V and J are TRBV5-4 and TRBJ2-5, with D unresolved. Germline V gene lookup returns CDR1 SGHNT and CDR2 YYREEE (reference sequence). Trimming removed 6 bases at V and 0 bases at J, with 18 bases between. There are 16 residues in the CDR3. CDR3 DNA: TGTGCCAGCATCCACTGTTTAGGGTCCTACCAAGAGACCCAGTACTTC. It specifies CASIHCLGSYQETQYF.

The V gene is TRBV5-1, the J gene TRBJ1-4; 7 bases agree with TRBD1. This CDR3 spans 15 amino acids. Trimming cost V 0 bases and J 7 bases; bases outside gene matches: 6. Per the germline V gene, CDR1 is SGHRS and CDR2 is YFSETQ. Here the CDR3 reads CASSLVVGGFEKLFF. In DNA form, the CDR3 reads TGCGCCAGCAGCTTGGTAGTAGGGGGCTTTGAAAAACTGTTTTTT.

The chain combines TRBV11-2 with TRBJ1-2; TRBD1 aligns across 7 bases. With V trimmed by 6 bases and J by 6 bases, 10 bases remained unmatched. This CDR3 region has 14 residues. Germline V CDR1 and CDR2: SGHAT, FQNNGV. CDR3: CASRTQGVSDGYTF. The CDR3 DNA reads as TGTGCCAGCAGAACCCAGGGGGTTTCGGATGGCTACACCTTC.

The chain couples TRBV20-1 to TRBJ1-2; D is perhaps TRBD1 (5 bases). CDR3 length: 17 residues. Germline V CDR1 and CDR2: DFQATT, SNEGSKA (reference sequence). V gave up 0 bases and J gave up 8 bases, with 25 bases separating them. CDR3 nucleotides: TGCAGTGCTAGAGATGGGGGACTGCCGTCAGCTCTCTCCGGCTACACCTTC. The encoded protein is CSARDGGLPSALSGYTF.

This clonotype was seen only a few times. The CDR3 region is CAISGNRDRDEQYF. The CDR3 region has the DNA TGTGCCATCAGTGGAAACAGGGACAGAGACGAGCAGTACTTC. The chain links TRBV10-3 to TRBJ2-7, with 7 bases fitting TRBD1. V lost 4 bases to trimming and J lost 5 bases; unmatched junction nucleotides: 8. The CDR3 covers 14 residues. Per the germline V gene, CDR1 is ENHRY and CDR2 is SYGVKD.

This clonotype was observed many times. The rearrangement joins TRBV9 to TRBJ1-2; TRBD1 matches at 9 bases. This CDR3 contains 15 residues. Germline-derived CDR1 and CDR2 are SGDLS and YYNGEE. Losses at the gene ends were 2 bases for V and 3 bases for J; bases not matched to a gene: 5. In DNA form, the CDR3 reads TGTGCCAGCAGCGTCCGGGACAGGGTTTACTATGGCTACACCTTC. Protein: CASSVRDRVYYGYTF.

This clonotype came up a few times. The CDR3 sequence is CASRTPGQGPYEQYF. CDR3 coding DNA: TGCGCCAGCCGAACCCCGGGACAGGGTCCCTACGAGCAGTACTTC. The chain employs TRBV5-1 and TRBJ2-7; 9 bases align to TRBD1. CDR1 is SGHRS and CDR2 is YFSETQ in the germline V gene. J gave up 2 bases and V 7 bases, and 10 bases lay outside the gene matches. The CDR3 runs to 15 residues.

This clonotype was observed a handful of times. The chain is built from TRBV19 and TRBJ1-5; tentative D call: TRBD1 (5 bases). This CDR3 is built from 14 residues. Trimming took off 3 bases at V and 7 bases at J, with 13 bases between the two ends. From germline, CDR1 is LNHDA and CDR2 SQIVND (reference sequence). The CDR3 DNA sequence: TGTGCCAGTAGTATCTCGGGACTTCGACAGCCCCAGCATTTT. As protein: CASSISGLRQPQHF.

This chain uses TRBV5-1 with TRBJ2-1; D remains unclear. Trimming took 0 bases from V and 0 from J, leaving 7 bases between them. The CDR3 has 15 amino acids. In germline, CDR1 is SGHRS, CDR2 YFSETQ. CDR3 region: CASSLVASSYNEQFF. CDR3 in DNA: TGCGCCAGCAGCTTGGTAGCCAGCTCCTACAATGAGCAGTTCTTC.

The V and J genes are TRBV4-3 and TRBJ2-3; TRBD1 might be the D (6 bases). CDR3 length: 17 amino acids. Germline assignment: CDR1 LGHNA and CDR2 YSLEER. Trimming stripped 0 bases from V and 2 bases from J, with 15 bases between. CDR3 loop: CASSQDRGGTPTDTQYF. DNA for the CDR3: TGCGCCAGCAGCCAAGATAGAGGGGGTACACCCACAGATACGCAGTATTTT.

This clonotype appeared a few times. The chain couples TRBV5-6 to TRBJ2-5, with 11 bases identical to TRBD2. Germline V gene sequence: CDR1 SGHDT, CDR2 YYEEEE. The CDR3 contains 16 residues. V lost 2 bases to trimming and J lost 5 bases; unmatched junction nucleotides: 8. CDR3 in DNA: TGTGCCAGCAGCTTCGTTCTAGCGGGAGGCCGTGAGACCCAGTACTTC. It translates to CASSFVLAGGRETQYF.

This clonotype was observed a handful of times. The chain is built from TRBV9 and TRBJ2-3; D is undetermined. V was trimmed by 0 bases and J by 0 bases, leaving 8 bases between them. The CDR3 contains 15 residues. Germline CDR1 is SGDLS and CDR2 is YYNGEE. Written as DNA, the CDR3 is TGTGCCAGCAGCGTAGGGGTAGGTAGCACAGATACGCAGTATTTT. This sequence encodes CASSVGVGSTDTQYF. The variable domain in full, completed from reference TRBV9 and TRBJ2-3, reads DSGVTQTPKHLITATGQRVTLRCSPRSGDLSVYWYQQSLDQGLQFLIQYYNGEERAKGNILERFSAQQFPDLHSELNLSSLELGDSALYFCASSVGVGSTDTQYFGPGTRLTVL.

This clonotype was detected only a few times. This chain links TRBV6-1 with TRBJ1-5; D call uncertain. This CDR3 region has 16 residues. Germline CDR1 MNHNS, CDR2 SASEGT. V was shortened by 0 bases and J by 0 bases, with 9 bases between the two germline ends. The chain's CDR3 is CASSEAAINSNQPQHF. The DNA of the CDR3 is TGTGCCAGCAGTGAAGCGGCAATCAATAGCAATCAGCCCCAGCATTTT.

The CDR3 sequence: CASSWTGHSYNEQFF. CDR3 coding DNA: TGCGCCAGCAGCTGGACCGGACACTCCTACAATGAGCAGTTCTTC. The chain carries TRBV5-1 and TRBJ2-1; weak D call: TRBD1 (5 bases). The ends were cut back, 3 bases at V and 0 bases at J, with 10 bases in the middle. CDR3 length: 15 amino acids. Looked up from germline, CDR1 is SGHRS and CDR2 is YFSETQ.

In this sample, this clonotype turned up many times. The V and J genes are TRBV5-1 and TRBJ1-1, with unresolved D. From germline, CDR1 is SGHRS and CDR2 YFSETQ. The CDR3 is 15 residues long. V lost 2 bases, J lost 4 bases, and 15 bases lay in between. The CDR3 region has the DNA TGCGCCAGCAGCTTCGCGGAGAGGGTTGGCACTGAAGCTTTCTTT. Its protein product is CASSFAERVGTEAFF.

This clonotype was seen a few times. J is TRBJ2-2 and V is TRBV11-2; no reliable D call. CDR1 and CDR2 (germline): SGHAT, FQNNGV. This CDR3 region has 16 residues. V was shortened by 3 bases and J by 4 bases, with 15 bases between the two germline ends. CDR3 protein: CASSLLVRLFTGELFF. CDR3 bases: TGTGCCAGCAGCTTGTTAGTCAGGCTGTTCACCGGGGAGCTGTTTTTT. Supplemented by reference TRBV11-2 and TRBJ2-2, the full variable domain reads EAGVAQSPRYKIIEKRQSVAFWCNPISGHATLYWYQQILGQGPKLLIQFQNNGVVDDSQLPKDRFSAERLKGVDSTLKIQPAKLEDSAVYLCASSLLVRLFTGELFFGEGSRLTVL.

This clonotype came up a few times. The gene calls are TRBV30 and TRBJ1-1; 8 positions agree with TRBD1. CDR1 GTSNPN and CDR2 SVGIG come from the germline V gene (reference sequence). The trim removed 2 bases at V and 5 bases at J, leaving 10 bases unmatched. The CDR3 loop spans 15 amino acids. DNA for the CDR3: TGTGCCTGGAGTCCCCGACAGGGGAGGAGGACTGAAGCTTTCTTT. Encoded protein: CAWSPRQGRRTEAFF.

This clonotype has at least ten counts. The V gene is TRBV5-1, the J gene TRBJ2-3; D call uncertain. V lost 0 bases, J lost 6 bases, and 11 bases lay in between. CDR1 SGHRS and CDR2 YFSETQ come from the germline V gene. This CDR3 spans 14 amino acids. CDR3 sequence reads: CASSLGGRPDTQYF. Here the CDR3 DNA reads TGCGCCAGCAGCTTGGGCGGCAGGCCGGATACGCAGTATTTT.

CDR3 nucleotide sequence: TGTGCCAGCAGGCATACAGGGGGGGTCTACGAGCAGTACTTC. It codes for CASRHTGGVYEQYF. V and J are TRBV2 and TRBJ2-7, with D perhaps matching TRBD1 (8 bases). V was trimmed by 6 bases and J by 3 bases, leaving 15 bases between them. The CDR3 consists of 14 residues. Germline CDR1 and CDR2: SNHLY and FYNNEI.

This clonotype was detected a few times. This chain uses TRBV7-2 with TRBJ2-7; D uncertain. V lost 7 bases and J 7 bases, leaving 17 bases between the germline ends. The germline V gene has CDR1 SGHTA and CDR2 FQGNSA. This CDR3 region has 13 residues. In DNA, the CDR3 is TGTGCCAGCACCAGATACGTCGCTAAGGAGCAGTACTTC. Its translation is CASTRYVAKEQYF.

This clonotype showed up many times. This sequence joins TRBV15 and TRBJ1-1, with D unclear. CDR1 LNHNV and CDR2 YYDKDF come from the germline V gene (reference sequence). The CDR3 is 14 residues long. The V and J ends lost 1 base and 1 base respectively, with 7 bases between them. CDR3 sequence reads: CATSRGFKNTEAFF. In nucleotides, the CDR3 is TGTGCCACCAGCAGAGGATTTAAGAACACTGAAGCTTTCTTT. Based on the CDR3 plus reference TRBV15 and TRBJ1-1, the full variable domain is DAMVIQNPRYQVTQFGKPVTLSCSQTLNHNVMYWYQQKSSQAPKLLFHYYDKDFNNEADTPDNFQSRRPNTSFCFLDIRSPGLGDTAMYLCATSRGFKNTEAFFGQGTRLTVV.